Below are 15 T cell receptor beta chains sequenced from a single sample in a study of T-cell memory formation after mild COVID-19 (dated by TCRdb to the early 2020s). The library came from 5' RACE. The data were produced on an Illumina NovaSeq 6000. TCRdb reprocessed the public reads (quality trimming at Q25 with fastp, clone calling with MiXCR) and kept in-frame beta chains. Each CDR3 protein appears once, grouped with its most common genes and DNA. Across this sample there are around 180,000 distinct CDR3 sequences, with around a sixth seen only once. Jointly, the top ten make up 3% to 4.5% of the sample. Sequences were obtained from PBMCs or a T cell subset sorted from them (not recorded which). Source of these receptors: a man in his late teens or twenties who had mild COVID-19 (a few samples of this study predate the infection). The sample titles of this study are shuffled in the database, so cell type and time point are left out; the donor was told from shared clones.

This chain connects TRBV7-2 to TRBJ2-5; 10 nucleotides line up with TRBD2. From germline, CDR1 is SGHTA and CDR2 FQGNSA. The CDR3 extends over 15 amino acids. With V trimmed by 2 bases and J by 3 bases, 3 bases remained unmatched. This CDR3 is CASSLSSGGEETQYF. The CDR3 region has the DNA TGTGCCAGCAGCTTATCCAGCGGGGGGGAAGAGACCCAGTACTTC.

This clonotype was found a few times. One end of the junction varies from germline; a read error may be responsible. The chain joins TRBV10-3 to TRBJ1-1; tentative D call: TRBD1 (5 bases). Per the germline V gene, CDR1 is ENHRY and CDR2 is SYGVKD. The CDR3 extends over 13 amino acids. CDR3 DNA sequence: TGTGCCACCAGTGGGGGGGGAAGAACTGAAGCTTTCTTT. Translated, it gives CATSGGGRTEAFF.

The gene calls are TRBV6-2 or TRBV6-3 and TRBJ2-1; TRBD2 might be the D (7 bases). The CDR3 is made up of 14 amino acids. The ends were cut back, 2 bases at V and 5 bases at J, with 10 bases in the middle. Per the germline V gene, CDR1 is MNHEY and CDR2 is SVGEGT. The CDR3 DNA reads TGTGCCAGCAGTTACGGGGGGGCCGACAATGAGCAGTTCTTC. It encodes CASSYGGADNEQFF.

The rearrangement joins TRBV20-1 to TRBJ1-4; TRBD1 might be the D (5 bases). This CDR3 is 15 amino acids long. Germline CDR1 and CDR2: DFQATT and SNEGSKA (reference sequence). The CDR3 bases are TGCAGCTACCGGGGCTTGGAGGGGTCTAATGAAAAACTGTTTTTT. Its translation is CSYRGLEGSNEKLFF.

This clonotype was seen ten or more times. This chain joins TRBV7-2 and TRBJ2-5, with 8 bases that match TRBD1. V was clipped by 6 bases and J by 5 bases; unmatched bases: 5. The length of the CDR3 is 13 residues. Germline V gives CDR1 SGHTA, CDR2 FQGNSA. CDR3: CASSPYRGETQYF. CDR3 nucleotide sequence: TGTGCCAGCAGTCCTTACAGGGGGGAGACCCAGTACTTC.

This clonotype was counted ten times or more. The V and J genes are TRBV19 and TRBJ2-7; 7 positions match TRBD1. This CDR3 contains 15 residues. Germline loops: CDR1 LNHDA, CDR2 SQIVND (reference sequence). V gave up 8 bases and J gave up 3 bases; unmatched junction bases: 13. The CDR3 here is CASANVGTDYYEQYF. DNA for the CDR3: TGTGCCAGTGCCAATGTCGGGACAGATTACTACGAGCAGTACTTC.

This clonotype was detected only a few times. The chain uses TRBV29-1 and TRBJ2-5; TRBD2 might be the D (6 bases). In germline, CDR1 is SQVTM, CDR2 ANQGSEA. This CDR3 is built from 14 residues. Trimming took off 6 bases at V and 1 base at J, with 15 bases between the two ends. CDR3 loop: CSVGLVGGQETQYF. DNA of the CDR3: TGCAGCGTAGGCTTGGTGGGAGGCCAAGAGACCCAGTACTTC.

The rearrangement joins TRBV7-8 to TRBJ2-5; D ambiguous. The germline V and J ends were trimmed by 0 bases and 4 bases, with 9 bases remaining between them. CDR3 length: 14 amino acids. Germline-derived CDR1 and CDR2 are SGHVS and FQNEAQ. The CDR3 is CASSLAPGSETQYF. The CDR3 DNA reads TGTGCCAGCAGCTTAGCTCCGGGTTCAGAGACCCAGTACTTC.

This clonotype occurred many times. The chain uses TRBV4-3 and TRBJ1-2; 8 nucleotides match TRBD1. The CDR3 consists of 17 residues. CDR1 and CDR2 from the germline V gene are LGHNA and YSLEER. V dropped 4 bases and J dropped 2; count of bases not matched to a gene: 12. CDR3 sequence: CASSPRRFRGPNYGYTF. CDR3 nucleotide sequence: TGCGCCAGCAGCCCCCGACGGTTCAGGGGGCCGAACTATGGCTACACCTTC.

This clonotype was counted a few times. J is TRBJ1-2 and V is TRBV5-1; unclear D gene. Germline V gene lookup returns CDR1 SGHRS and CDR2 YFSETQ. The V and J ends lost 4 bases and 2 bases respectively, with 15 bases between them. There are 15 residues in the CDR3. Here the CDR3 DNA reads TGCGCCAGCAGCATCAATCAACCCCACAACTATGGCTACACCTTC. Its translation is CASSINQPHNYGYTF.

In this sample, this clonotype turned up a few times. The chain joins TRBV21-1 to TRBJ2-7. TRBV21-1 is an annotated pseudogene. This CDR3 is 14 amino acids long. The CDR3 spells CASTIPPIPYEQYV. CDR3 in DNA: TGTGCCAGCACCATTCCACCTATCCCCTACGAGCAGTACGTC.

Only a few counts were recorded for this clonotype. This chain's CDR3 is CASSQAGSGEVDTQYF. Written as DNA, the CDR3 is TGTGCCAGCAGCCAAGCAGGTAGCGGGGAGGTAGATACGCAGTATTTT. The genes are TRBV5-5 and TRBJ2-3; 8 bases line up with TRBD2. V lost 4 bases, J lost 5 bases, and 12 bases stayed unmatched. Per the germline V gene, CDR1 is SGHKS and CDR2 is YYEKEE (reference sequence). The CDR3 loop spans 16 amino acids.

This clonotype was seen more than once but under ten times. The CDR3 region is CASSLGTESPLHF. The CDR3, as DNA: TGTGCCAGCAGCTTGGGAACTGAATCACCCCTCCACTTT. This chain links TRBV11-2 with TRBJ1-6; no firm D call. V was cut by 3 bases and J by 10 bases, with 10 bases left in between. CDR3 length: 13 residues. Germline CDR1 reads SGHAT; CDR2 reads FQNNGV.

The V gene is TRBV5-4, the J gene TRBJ1-1, with D tentatively TRBD1 (5 bases). Germline V gives CDR1 SGHNT, CDR2 YYREEE (reference sequence). The CDR3 is 11 amino acids. V was shortened by 7 bases and J by 3 bases, with 7 bases between the two germline ends. The CDR3 DNA reads TGTGCCAGCGTAGGGGACACTGAAGCTTTCTTT. It encodes CASVGDTEAFF.

The sample holds a few counts of this clonotype. This chain joins TRBV9 and TRBJ1-2; D gene uncertain. The CDR3 runs to 13 residues. Germline V gives CDR1 SGDLS, CDR2 YYNGEE. Trimming left V 0 bases short and J 5 bases short, with 8 bases between. DNA for the CDR3: TGTGCCAGCAGCGTAGACGTAGGGTATGGCTACACCTTC. This encodes CASSVDVGYGYTF.